This T cell receptor (beta chain) was captured in a study of post-analysis software for immune sequencing data. General study findings and limits: Four or five TRBV segments, including TRBV5-6, TRBV5-1 and TRBV20-1, were more frequent in patients than controls.

As concerns this clonotype: What it recognizes is unknown.

CDR1 is DFQATT and CDR2 is SNEGSKA in the germline V gene (reference sequence). The CDR3 has 16 amino acids. The V segment lost 4 bases and the J segment 4 bases; nucleotides outside the gene matches: 11. Unique molecular identifiers had been added to the TCR beta cDNA libraries. TCRdb re-called the PCR reads through MiXCR, storing one row per CDR3 protein. The repertoire includes about 820,000 distinct CDR3 sequences, roughly 58% of them detected once, and approximately 4.4% sits in the top ten. Material for sequencing was blood. This receptor was identified in a girl aged 5 to 17 with multiple sclerosis. The chain employs TRBV20-1 and TRBJ2-3; 10 positions agree with TRBD1. The CDR3 here is CSATNRGQGVADTQYF. CDR3 coding DNA: TGCAGTGCTACAAACAGAGGACAGGGGGTGGCAGATACGCAGTATTTT.